This entry concerns a single TCR beta chain. What antigen it recognizes has not been identified. Base quality data are lacking; no much larger clone is found one base away. The source of the sample is a study of blood T cell repertoires in COVID-19 (dated by TCRdb to the early 2020s). In terms of the full investigation: Samples covering the acute and convalescent phases of COVID-19 were provided by collaborators in the United States, Italy and Spain. The material from the prospective study consisted of cDNA or gDNA derived from T cells, B-cell-depleted T cells, or PBMCs. The dataset comprised deeply sampled blood TCRbeta repertoires from subjects exposed to, actively infected with, or recovered from COVID-19. The repertoires were released in a freely available public database meant as a resource for research on the immune response to SARS-CoV-2. Samples came from the ongoing ImmuneRACE study (first 160 participants) plus 1,254 subjects from 6 global collaborators. Sample metadata almost always included a de-identified subject ID, COVID-19 status, age in years and sex. Where available, HLA class I and class II types were obtained from metadata supplied by the sample provider rather than from assay-based typing. Study-level results and caveats: Clinical and demographic metadata were provided uncurated, with the amount varying by source and participant.

Counted from cysteine to phenylalanine, this CDR3 has 14 amino acids. Of the read, only the CDR3 DNA is kept; its 42 bases are in frame from base 1. Trimming takes 1 base from V and 3 bases from J, and the germline ends sit 8 bases apart. Looking up the germline V gene yields CDR1 SGHTA and CDR2 FQGNSA. Collaborating institutions collected whole blood in K2EDTA tubes following their own protocols. For TCRbeta analysis, collaborator samples were shipped as frozen whole blood, as isolated PBMCs, or as DNA extracted from either sample type. The immunoSEQ Assay, a bias-controlled multiplex PCR, was used to amplify TCRbeta CDR3 regions from genomic DNA. Processing in the source paper ran as follows. The number of nucleated cells in each sample was estimated from the amplification of reference gene primers within the assay. To quantify the absolute abundance of each unique TCRbeta CDR3 rearrangement, sequence reads were collapsed and filtered. For each sample, productive Simpson clonality was calculated as the square root of Simpson's diversity index over productive rearrangements. The source is immuneACCESS, and TCRdb retained only in-frame sequences with V and J called. Part of the clones is not carried over; for the studies checked, unresolved V genes explain less than half of this, and the remainder is unexplained. V, J and clone size are those of that table, while D and trimming were read from the DNA. Recorded for this sample are tens of thousands of clones; roughly 90% of them occurred a single time. The top ten constitute 1% to 1.5% of the sample.

Sequenced: peripheral blood. Recombination joined TRBV7-2 with TRBJ2-3; a confident D gene designation cannot be given. This clonotype was sampled from a man between 60 and 70 years old with acute or convalescent COVID-19. The nucleotide sequence is given as TGTGCCAGCAGCTTAGGAGGCGCGACAGATACGCAGTATTTT. Its protein reads: CASSLGGATDTQYF.